The clone carrying this TCR beta chain appeared a single time. Its matching antigen is unknown. This entry is derived from a study of blood T cells in healthy people across ages. Regarding the study as a whole: TCR beta diversity per million T cells fell roughly linearly with age. The study regarded diversity estimates from one million T cells as underestimates.

This CDR3 contains 15 residues. V lost 8 bases and J lost 0; bases outside the gene matches: 6. With a J-beta primer mix and a sample-barcoded 5' primer, a second PCR ran about 7 to 12 cycles. Every cDNA was tagged by a template-switch adaptor with 12 random nucleotides. TCRdb analysed the 5' RACE reads with MiXCR anew, one entry per CDR3 protein. The repertoire holds about 680,000 distinct CDR3 sequences, with about 52% as singletons. The clonotype originates from a woman aged 55-70 years in good health. The chain is built from TRBV12-3 or TRBV12-4 and TRBJ1-5, with 8 bases that match TRBD1. The sample was blood. This chain's CDR3 is CASCQGQGSNQPQHF. CDR3 sequence (DNA): TGTGCCAGCTGTCAAGGACAGGGTAGCAATCAGCCCCAGCATTTT.